Described below is a single TCR beta chain sequence and its context. Its antigen is still unknown. The V end lost 3 bases, the J end lost 0 bases, and 12 bases lay between the germline ends. The CDR3 runs to 17 residues. Germline V gives CDR1 WSHSY, CDR2 SAAADI. Repertoires were generated with immunoSEQ multiplex PCR, while TCRdb's copy carries only in-frame clones and drops some. The data show 9,500 to 12,000 clones, about three quarters seen once. This sample is drawn from a study of circulating tumor DNA in untreated peripheral T-cell lymphoma. Study-wide points: Tumor-specific clonotypes were found in less than 80% of patients.

The chain recombines TRBV10-2 with TRBJ2-6; either TRBD1 or TRBD2 may supply D (5 bases each). Material: tumor tissue. The source is a human donor with peripheral T-cell lymphoma. CDR3 protein: CASSDEGPISGANVLTF. CDR3 coding DNA: TGCGCCAGCAGTGATGAGGGGCCCATCTCTGGGGCCAACGTCCTGACTTTC.